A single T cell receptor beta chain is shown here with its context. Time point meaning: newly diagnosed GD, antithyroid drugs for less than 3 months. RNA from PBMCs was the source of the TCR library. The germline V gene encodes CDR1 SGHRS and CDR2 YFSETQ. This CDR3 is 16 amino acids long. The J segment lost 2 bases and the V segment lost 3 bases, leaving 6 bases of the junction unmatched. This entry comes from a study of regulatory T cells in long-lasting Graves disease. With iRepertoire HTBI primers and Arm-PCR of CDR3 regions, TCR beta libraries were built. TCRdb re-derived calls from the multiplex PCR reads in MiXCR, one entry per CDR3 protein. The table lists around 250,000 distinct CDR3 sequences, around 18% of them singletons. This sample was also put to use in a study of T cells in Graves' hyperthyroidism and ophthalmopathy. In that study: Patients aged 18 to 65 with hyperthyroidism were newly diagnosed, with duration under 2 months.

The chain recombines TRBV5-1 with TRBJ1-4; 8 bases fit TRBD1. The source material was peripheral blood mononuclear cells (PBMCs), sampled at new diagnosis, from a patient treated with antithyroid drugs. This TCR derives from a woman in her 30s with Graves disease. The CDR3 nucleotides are TGCGCCAGCAGCTCCGGACAGGGTGGGACTAATGAAAAACTGTTTTTT. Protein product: CASSSGQGGTNEKLFF.